Listed here are 5 T cell receptor beta chains from one sample, sequenced in a study of blood T cell repertoires in COVID-19. Clones were sequenced by immunoSEQ multiplex PCR, and TCRdb holds only the in-frame ones, with some missing. This table holds approximately 70,000 clones, 75% to 95% found once. The sequenced sample was peripheral blood. All receptors derive from a woman aged 55-69 years with active COVID-19.

V is TRBV12-3 or TRBV12-4 and J is TRBJ2-5, with 8 bases matching TRBD2. The CDR3 spans 12 residues. Losses at the gene ends were 10 bases for V and 7 bases for J; bases not matched to a gene: 8. In nucleotides, the CDR3 is TGTGCCACGGGAGGGCAAAAGGGGACCCAGTACTTC. It codes for CATGGQKGTQYF.

V gene TRBV29-1 combines with J gene TRBJ1-4; possible D gene TRBD1, 6 bases. Deletions cut 4 bases from V and 8 bases from J, with 11 bases between. The germline CDR1 and CDR2 sequences are SQVTM and ANQGSEA. The CDR3 covers 12 residues. DNA for the CDR3: TGCAGCGTTGTAGGGGGAGGGGAAAAACTGTTTTTT. This codes for CSVVGGGEKLFF.

V and J are TRBV28 and TRBJ1-4, with D perhaps TRBD1 (6 bases). The germline V and J ends were trimmed by 6 bases and 8 bases, with 19 bases remaining between them. There are 15 residues in the CDR3. Germline assignment: CDR1 MDHEN and CDR2 SYDVKM. Written as DNA, the CDR3 is TGTGCCAGCAGCTCCCCCAGGCAGGGGAAAGAAAAACTGTTTTTT. It encodes CASSSPRQGKEKLFF. The whole variable domain, remainder taken from reference TRBV28 and TRBJ1-4, is DVKVTQSSRYLVKRTGEKVFLECVQDMDHENMFWYRQDPGLGLRLIYFSYDVKMKEKGDIPEGYSVSREKKERFSLILESASTNQTSMYLCASSSPRQGKEKLFFGSGTQLSVL.

The chain employs TRBV3-1 (or the pseudogene TRBV3-2) and TRBJ1-2; a possible D gene is TRBD1 (6 bases). This CDR3 comprises 14 residues. Per germline, CDR1 LGHDT and CDR2 YNNKEL (reference sequence). The V end lost 0 bases, the J end lost 8 bases, and 13 bases lay between the germline ends. In nucleotides, the CDR3 is TGTGCCAGCAGCCAAGATGAAGGGGGTCAGGGCTACACCTTC. Amino acids: CASSQDEGGQGYTF.

This rearrangement joins TRBV6-5 to TRBJ1-5, with 7 bases identical to TRBD1. V shed 5 bases and J 4 bases; nucleotides not matched to a gene: 8. Germline V lookup: CDR1 MNHEY, CDR2 SVGAGI. This CDR3 is built from 15 residues. The CDR3 DNA reads TGTGCCAGCAGTCCTGGACAGGCCTATAATCAGCCCCAGCATTTT. Translation: CASSPGQAYNQPQHF.